The clone carrying this T cell receptor beta chain came up a few times. What it recognizes is unknown. Preparing the TCRbeta library involved the use of unique molecular identifiers. TCRdb re-analysed the PCR reads in MiXCR, keeping a single row per CDR3 protein. The sample has around 580,000 distinct CDR3 sequences, roughly a quarter seen once; the top ten hold around a third. The data derive from a study of T-cell reconstitution after alpha-beta-depleted transplantation in children. General study findings and limits: At the one-year point after transplant, T-cell counts and TCRbeta diversity were found to come mostly from T cells that had been newly produced. The study reportedly traced alpha-beta T cells about two months after transplant to several hundred expanded graft clones. From surviving recipient T cells and thymic progenitors came the high day-60 TCRbeta diversity observed in some patients.

Trimming removed 6 bases at V and 4 bases at J, with 15 bases between. CDR3 length: 14 residues. The specimen comprised PBMCs, sampled before TCRalphabeta/CD19-depleted stem cell transplant. The chain employs TRBV12-3 or TRBV12-4 and TRBJ1-1, with TRBD1 as a possible D gene (5 bases). This clonotype originated in a boy under two years old with Wiskott-Aldrich syndrome, due to receive a stem cell transplant. The CDR3, as DNA: TGTGCCAGCAGCGGGTCCTCAAGGGGCACTGAAGCTTTCTTT. Translation: CASSGSSRGTEAFF.